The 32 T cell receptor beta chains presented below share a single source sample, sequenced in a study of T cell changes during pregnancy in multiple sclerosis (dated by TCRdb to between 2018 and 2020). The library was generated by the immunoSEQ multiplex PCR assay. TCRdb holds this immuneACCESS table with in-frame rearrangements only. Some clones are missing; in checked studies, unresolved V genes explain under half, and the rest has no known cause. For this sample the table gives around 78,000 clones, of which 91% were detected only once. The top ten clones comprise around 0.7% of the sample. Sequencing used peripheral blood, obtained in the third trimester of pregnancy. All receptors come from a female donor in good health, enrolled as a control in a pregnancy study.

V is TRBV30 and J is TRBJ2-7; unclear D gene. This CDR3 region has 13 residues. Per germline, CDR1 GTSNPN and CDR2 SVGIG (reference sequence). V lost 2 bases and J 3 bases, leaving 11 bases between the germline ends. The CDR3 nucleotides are TGTGCCTGGAGTTGGAGACGGAGCTACGAGCAGTACTTC. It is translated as CAWSWRRSYEQYF.

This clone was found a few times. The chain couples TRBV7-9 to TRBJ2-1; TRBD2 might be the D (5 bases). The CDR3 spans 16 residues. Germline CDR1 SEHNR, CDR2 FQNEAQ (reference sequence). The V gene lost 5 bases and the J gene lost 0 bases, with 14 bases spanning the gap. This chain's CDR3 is CASSPARGSSYNEQFF. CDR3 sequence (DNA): TGTGCCAGCAGCCCGGCTCGGGGTAGCTCCTACAATGAGCAGTTCTTC.

The CDR3, as DNA: TGTGCCAGCAGCCCCCGGGGACTAGCGGGGGGCGGGGGACCCGGAGATACGCAGTATTTT. Encoded protein: CASSPRGLAGGGGPGDTQYF. The chain has TRBV9 and TRBJ2-3, with 15 bases lining up with TRBD2. The V segment lost 4 bases and the J segment 5 bases; nucleotides outside the gene matches: 17. Germline values: CDR1 SGDLS, CDR2 YYNGEE. The CDR3 runs 20 residues.

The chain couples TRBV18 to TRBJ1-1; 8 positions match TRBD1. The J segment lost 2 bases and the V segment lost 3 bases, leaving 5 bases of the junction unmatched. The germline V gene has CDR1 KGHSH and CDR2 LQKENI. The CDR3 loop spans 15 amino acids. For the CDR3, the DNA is TGTGCCAGCTCACCGACAGGGGTAGCTAACACTGAAGCTTTCTTT. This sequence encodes CASSPTGVANTEAFF.

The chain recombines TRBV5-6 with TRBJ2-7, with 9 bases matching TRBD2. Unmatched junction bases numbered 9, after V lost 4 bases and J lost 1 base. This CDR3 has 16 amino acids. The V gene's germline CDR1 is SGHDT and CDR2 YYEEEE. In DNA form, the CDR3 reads TGTGCCAGCAGCCCGGTTGGCGGGGGGGTTTCCTACGAGCAGTACTTC. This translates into CASSPVGGGVSYEQYF.

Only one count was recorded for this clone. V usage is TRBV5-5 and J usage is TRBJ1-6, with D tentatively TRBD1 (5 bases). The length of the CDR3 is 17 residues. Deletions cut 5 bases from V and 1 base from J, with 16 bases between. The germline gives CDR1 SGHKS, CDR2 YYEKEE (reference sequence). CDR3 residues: CASRSGDLFSYNSPLHF. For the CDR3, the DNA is TGTGCCAGCAGGTCGGGGGACCTCTTTTCCTATAATTCACCCCTCCACTTT.

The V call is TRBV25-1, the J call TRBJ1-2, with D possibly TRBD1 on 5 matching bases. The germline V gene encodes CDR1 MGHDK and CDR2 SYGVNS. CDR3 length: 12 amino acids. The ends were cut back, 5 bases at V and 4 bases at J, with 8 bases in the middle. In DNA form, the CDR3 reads TGTGCCAGCAGTCCGGGGGGCTATGGCTACACCTTC. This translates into CASSPGGYGYTF.

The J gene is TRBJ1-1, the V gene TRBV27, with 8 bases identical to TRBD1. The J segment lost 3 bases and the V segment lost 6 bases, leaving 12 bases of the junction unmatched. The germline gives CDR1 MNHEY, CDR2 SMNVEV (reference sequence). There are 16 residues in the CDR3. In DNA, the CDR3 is TGTGCCAGCAGCCCCACGACAGGGGAGGTTTACACTGAAGCTTTCTTT. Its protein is CASSPTTGEVYTEAFF.

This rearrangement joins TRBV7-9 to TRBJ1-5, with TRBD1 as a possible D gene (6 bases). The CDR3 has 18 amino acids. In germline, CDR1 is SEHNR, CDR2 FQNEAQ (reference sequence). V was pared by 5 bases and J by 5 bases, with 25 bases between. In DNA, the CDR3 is TGTGCCAGCAGCCCCCATAAGGCAGGGGTATCCCCTTATCAGCCCCAGCATTTT. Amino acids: CASSPHKAGVSPYQPQHF.

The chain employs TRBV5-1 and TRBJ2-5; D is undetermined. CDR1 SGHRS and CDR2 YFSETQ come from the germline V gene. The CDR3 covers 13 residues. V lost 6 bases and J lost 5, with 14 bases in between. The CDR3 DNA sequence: TGCGCCAGCACCTCCATGACTGAGGAGACCCAGTACTTC. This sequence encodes CASTSMTEETQYF.

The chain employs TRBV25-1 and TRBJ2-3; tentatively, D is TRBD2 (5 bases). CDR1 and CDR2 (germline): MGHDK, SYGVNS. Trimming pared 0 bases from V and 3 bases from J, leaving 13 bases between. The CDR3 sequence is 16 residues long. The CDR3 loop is CASSEYAGVFTDTQYF. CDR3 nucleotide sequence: TGTGCCAGCAGTGAATATGCCGGGGTCTTTACAGATACGCAGTATTTT.

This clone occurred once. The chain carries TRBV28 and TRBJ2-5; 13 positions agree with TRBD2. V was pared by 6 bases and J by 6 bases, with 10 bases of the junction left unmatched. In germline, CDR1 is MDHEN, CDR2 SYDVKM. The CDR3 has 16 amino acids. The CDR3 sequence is CASRRGLAGDLKTQYF. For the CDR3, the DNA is TGTGCCAGCAGACGAGGACTAGCGGGAGACCTGAAGACCCAGTACTTC.

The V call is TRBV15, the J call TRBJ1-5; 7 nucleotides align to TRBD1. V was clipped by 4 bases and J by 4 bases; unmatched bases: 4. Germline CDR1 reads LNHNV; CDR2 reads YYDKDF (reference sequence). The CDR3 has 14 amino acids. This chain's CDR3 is CATSTTGWNQPQHF. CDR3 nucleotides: TGTGCCACCAGCACGACAGGGTGGAATCAGCCCCAGCATTTT.

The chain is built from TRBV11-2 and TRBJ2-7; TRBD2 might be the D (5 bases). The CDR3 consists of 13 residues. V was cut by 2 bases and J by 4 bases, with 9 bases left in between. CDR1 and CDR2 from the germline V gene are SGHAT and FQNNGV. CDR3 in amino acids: CASSLTRTYEQYF. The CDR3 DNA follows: TGTGCCAGCAGCTTAACTAGAACTTACGAGCAGTACTTC.

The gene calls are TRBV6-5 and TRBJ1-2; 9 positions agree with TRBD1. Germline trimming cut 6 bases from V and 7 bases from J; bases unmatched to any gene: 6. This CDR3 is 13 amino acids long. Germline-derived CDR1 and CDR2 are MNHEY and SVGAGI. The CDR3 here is CASSGTGLGGYTF. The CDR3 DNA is TGTGCCAGCAGCGGGACAGGGTTAGGTGGCTACACCTTC.

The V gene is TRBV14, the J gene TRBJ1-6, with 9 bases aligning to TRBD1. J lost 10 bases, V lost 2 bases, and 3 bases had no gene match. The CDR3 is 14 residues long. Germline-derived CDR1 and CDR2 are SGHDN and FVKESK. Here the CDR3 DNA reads TGTGCCAGCAGCCAAAGGACAGGGGAGTCACCCCTCCACTTT. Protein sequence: CASSQRTGESPLHF.

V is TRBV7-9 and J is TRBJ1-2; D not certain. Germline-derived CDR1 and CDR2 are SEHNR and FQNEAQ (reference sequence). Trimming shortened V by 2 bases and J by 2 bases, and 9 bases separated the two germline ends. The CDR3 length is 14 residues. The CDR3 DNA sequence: TGTGCCAGCAGCTTATCCCCTGTAAACTATGGCTACACCTTC. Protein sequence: CASSLSPVNYGYTF.

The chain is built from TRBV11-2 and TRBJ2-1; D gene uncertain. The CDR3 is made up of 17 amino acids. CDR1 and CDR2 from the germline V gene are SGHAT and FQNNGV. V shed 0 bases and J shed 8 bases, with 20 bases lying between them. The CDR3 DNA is TGTGCCAGCAGCTTAGATCCCAAAAACTACCTTTCCCATGAGCAGTTCTTC. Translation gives CASSLDPKNYLSHEQFF.

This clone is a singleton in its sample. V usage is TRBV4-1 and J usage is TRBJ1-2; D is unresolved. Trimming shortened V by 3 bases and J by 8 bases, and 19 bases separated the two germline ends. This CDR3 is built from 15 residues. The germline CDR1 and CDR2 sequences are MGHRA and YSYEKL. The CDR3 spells CASSQEDSRVGGYTF. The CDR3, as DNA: TGCGCCAGCAGCCAGGAGGACTCTCGGGTGGGAGGCTACACCTTC.

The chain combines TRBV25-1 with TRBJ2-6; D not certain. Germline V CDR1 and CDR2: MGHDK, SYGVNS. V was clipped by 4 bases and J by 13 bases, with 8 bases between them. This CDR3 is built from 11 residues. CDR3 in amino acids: CASSGNWVLTF. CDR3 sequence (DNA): TGTGCCAGCAGTGGCAACTGGGTCCTGACTTTC.

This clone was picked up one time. CDR3 region: CASSYGTGLITEAFF. CDR3 sequence (DNA): TGTGCCAGCAGTTACGGGACAGGGTTGATCACTGAAGCTTTCTTT. This rearrangement joins TRBV6-5 to TRBJ1-1; 9 positions agree with TRBD1. V dropped 2 bases and J dropped 4; count of bases not matched to a gene: 5. Germline assignment: CDR1 MNHEY and CDR2 SVGAGI. The CDR3 consists of 15 residues.

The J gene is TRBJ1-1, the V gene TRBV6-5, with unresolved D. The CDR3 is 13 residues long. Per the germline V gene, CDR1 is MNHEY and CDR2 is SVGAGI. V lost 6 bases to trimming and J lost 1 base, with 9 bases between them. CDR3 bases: TGTGCCAGCAGGCGGGCCTCGAACACTGAAGCTTTCTTT. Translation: CASRRASNTEAFF.

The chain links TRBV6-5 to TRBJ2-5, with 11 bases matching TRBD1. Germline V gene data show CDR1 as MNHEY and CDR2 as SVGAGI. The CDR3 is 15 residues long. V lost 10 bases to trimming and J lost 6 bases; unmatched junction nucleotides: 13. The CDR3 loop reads CATNRGTGGLKTQYF. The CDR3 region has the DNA TGTGCCACGAATAGGGGGACAGGGGGTTTAAAGACCCAGTACTTC.

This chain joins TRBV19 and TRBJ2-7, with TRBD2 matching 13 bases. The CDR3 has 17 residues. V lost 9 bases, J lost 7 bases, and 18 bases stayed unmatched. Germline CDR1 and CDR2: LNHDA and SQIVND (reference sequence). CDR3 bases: TGTGCCAGAAGTTGCCCCCACTCGGGACTAGCGGGGTTTGAGCAGTACTTC. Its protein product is CARSCPHSGLAGFEQYF.

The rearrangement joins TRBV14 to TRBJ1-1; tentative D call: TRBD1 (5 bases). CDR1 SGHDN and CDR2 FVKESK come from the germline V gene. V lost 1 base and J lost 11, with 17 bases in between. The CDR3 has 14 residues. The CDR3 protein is CASSQARGTLRAFF. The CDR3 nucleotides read TGTGCCAGCAGCCAAGCACGCGGGACTTTGAGGGCTTTCTTT.

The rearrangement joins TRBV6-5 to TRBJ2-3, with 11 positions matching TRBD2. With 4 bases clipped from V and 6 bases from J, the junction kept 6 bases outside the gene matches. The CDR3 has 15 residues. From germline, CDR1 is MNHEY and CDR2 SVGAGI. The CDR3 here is CASSFSTSGMDTQYF. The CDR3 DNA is TGTGCCAGCAGTTTCTCGACTAGCGGGATGGATACGCAGTATTTT.

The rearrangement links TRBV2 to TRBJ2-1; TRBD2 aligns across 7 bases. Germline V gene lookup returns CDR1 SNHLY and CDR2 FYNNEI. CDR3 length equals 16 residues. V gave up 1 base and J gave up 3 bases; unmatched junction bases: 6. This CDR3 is CASSEVRLAVYNEQFF. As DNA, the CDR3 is TGTGCCAGCAGTGAAGTACGTCTAGCGGTCTACAATGAGCAGTTCTTC.

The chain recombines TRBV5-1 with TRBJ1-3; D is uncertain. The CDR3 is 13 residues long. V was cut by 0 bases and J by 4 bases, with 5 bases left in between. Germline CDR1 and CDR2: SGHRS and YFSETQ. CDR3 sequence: CASSLDMGNTIYF. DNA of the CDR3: TGCGCCAGCAGCTTGGACATGGGAAACACCATATATTTT.

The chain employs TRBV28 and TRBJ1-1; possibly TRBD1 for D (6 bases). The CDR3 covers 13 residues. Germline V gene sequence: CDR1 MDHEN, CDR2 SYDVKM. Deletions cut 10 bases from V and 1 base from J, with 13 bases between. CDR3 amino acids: CATYRDGNTEAFF. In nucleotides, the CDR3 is TGTGCCACCTACAGGGACGGGAACACTGAAGCTTTCTTT.

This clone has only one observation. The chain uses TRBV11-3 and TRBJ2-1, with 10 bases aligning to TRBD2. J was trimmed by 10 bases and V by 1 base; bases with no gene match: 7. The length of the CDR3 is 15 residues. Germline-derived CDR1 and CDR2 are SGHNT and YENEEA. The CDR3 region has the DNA TGTGCCAGCAGCTTAGGCAGCGGGAGGGCCAAGGAGCAGTTCTTC. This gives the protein CASSLGSGRAKEQFF.

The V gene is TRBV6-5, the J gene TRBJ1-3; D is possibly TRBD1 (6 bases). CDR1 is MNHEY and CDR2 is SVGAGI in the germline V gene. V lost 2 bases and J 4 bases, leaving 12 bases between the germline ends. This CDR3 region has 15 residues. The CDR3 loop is CASSYGGLGGNTIYF. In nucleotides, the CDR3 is TGTGCCAGCAGTTACGGGGGCCTAGGGGGAAACACCATATATTTT.

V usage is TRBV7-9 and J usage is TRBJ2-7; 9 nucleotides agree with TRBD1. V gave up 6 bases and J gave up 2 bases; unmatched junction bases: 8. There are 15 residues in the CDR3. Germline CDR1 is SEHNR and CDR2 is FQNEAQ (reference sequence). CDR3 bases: TGTGCCAGCAGTATCACCGGGACAGGGACCTACGAGCAGTACTTC. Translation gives CASSITGTGTYEQYF.